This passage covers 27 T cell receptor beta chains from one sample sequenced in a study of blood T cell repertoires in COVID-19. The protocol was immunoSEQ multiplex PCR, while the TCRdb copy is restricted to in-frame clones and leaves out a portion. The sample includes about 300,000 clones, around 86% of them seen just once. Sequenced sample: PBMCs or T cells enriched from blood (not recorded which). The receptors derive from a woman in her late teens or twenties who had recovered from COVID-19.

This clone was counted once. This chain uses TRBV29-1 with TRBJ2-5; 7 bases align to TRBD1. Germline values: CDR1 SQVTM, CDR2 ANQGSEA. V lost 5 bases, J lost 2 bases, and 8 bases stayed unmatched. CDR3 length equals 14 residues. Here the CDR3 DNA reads TGCAGCGTTTACGGGACAGCTTTACAAGAGACCCAGTACTTC. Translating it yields CSVYGTALQETQYF.

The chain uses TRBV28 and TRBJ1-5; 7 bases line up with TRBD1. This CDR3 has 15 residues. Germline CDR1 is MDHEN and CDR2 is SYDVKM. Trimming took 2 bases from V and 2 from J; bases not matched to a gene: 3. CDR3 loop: CASSLGRGRNQPQHF. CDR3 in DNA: TGTGCCAGCAGTTTAGGAAGGGGGCGCAATCAGCCCCAGCATTTT.

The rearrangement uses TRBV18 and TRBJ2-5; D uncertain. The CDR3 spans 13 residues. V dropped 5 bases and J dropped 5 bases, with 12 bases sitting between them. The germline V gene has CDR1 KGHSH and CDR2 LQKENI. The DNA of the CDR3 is TGTGCCAGCTCAGACCTCACGGAGGAGACCCAGTACTTC. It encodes CASSDLTEETQYF. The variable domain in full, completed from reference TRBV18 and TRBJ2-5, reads NAGVMQNPRHLVRRRGQEARLRCSPMKGHSHVYWYRQLPEEGLKFMVYLQKENIIDESGMPKERFSAEFPKEGPSILRIQQVVRGDSAAYFCASSDLTEETQYFGPGTRLLVL.

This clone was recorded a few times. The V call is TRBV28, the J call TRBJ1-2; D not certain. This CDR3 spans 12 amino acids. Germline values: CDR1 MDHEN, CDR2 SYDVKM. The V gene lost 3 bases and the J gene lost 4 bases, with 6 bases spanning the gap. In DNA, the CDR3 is TGTGCCAGCAGTTTTGAGTCCTATGGCTACACCTTC. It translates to CASSFESYGYTF.

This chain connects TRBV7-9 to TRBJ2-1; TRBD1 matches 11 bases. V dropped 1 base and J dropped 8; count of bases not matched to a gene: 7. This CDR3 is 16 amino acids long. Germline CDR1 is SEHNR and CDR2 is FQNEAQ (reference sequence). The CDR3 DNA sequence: TGTGCCAGCAGCTTAGATTGGGGACAGGGGGGCCATGAGCAGTTCTTC. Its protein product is CASSLDWGQGGHEQFF.

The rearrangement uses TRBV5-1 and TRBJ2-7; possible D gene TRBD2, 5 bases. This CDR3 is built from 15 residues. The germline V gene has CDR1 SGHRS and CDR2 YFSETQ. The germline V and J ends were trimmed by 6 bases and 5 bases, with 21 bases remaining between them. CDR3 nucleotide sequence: TGCGCCAGCAACCCGATGCCAGGAGGAGTGCACGAGCAGTACTTC. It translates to CASNPMPGGVHEQYF.

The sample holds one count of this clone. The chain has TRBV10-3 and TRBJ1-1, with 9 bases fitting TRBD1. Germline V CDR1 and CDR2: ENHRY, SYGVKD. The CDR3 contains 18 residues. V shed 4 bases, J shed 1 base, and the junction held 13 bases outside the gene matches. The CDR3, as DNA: TGTGCCATCAGTGGAAGTACAGGGGGCATGAGCGGGAACACTGAAGCTTTCTTT. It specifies CAISGSTGGMSGNTEAFF.

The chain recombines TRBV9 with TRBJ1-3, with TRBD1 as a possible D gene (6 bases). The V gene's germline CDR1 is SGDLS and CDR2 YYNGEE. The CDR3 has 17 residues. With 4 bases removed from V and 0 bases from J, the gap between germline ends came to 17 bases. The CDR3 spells CASSPARQDFSGNTIYF. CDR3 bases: TGTGCCAGCAGCCCCGCCCGACAGGATTTCTCTGGAAACACCATATATTTT.

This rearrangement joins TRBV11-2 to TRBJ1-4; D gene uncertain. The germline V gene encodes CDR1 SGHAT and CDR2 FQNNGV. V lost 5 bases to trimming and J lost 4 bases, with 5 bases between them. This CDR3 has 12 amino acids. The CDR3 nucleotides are TGTGCCAGCAGCACTTATAATGAAAAACTGTTTTTT. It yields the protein CASSTYNEKLFF.

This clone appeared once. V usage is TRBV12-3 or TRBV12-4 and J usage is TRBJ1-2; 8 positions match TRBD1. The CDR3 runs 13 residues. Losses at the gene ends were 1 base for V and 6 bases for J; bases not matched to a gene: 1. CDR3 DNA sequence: TGTGCCAGCAGTTTAGTGACAGGGGATGGCTACACCTTC. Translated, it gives CASSLVTGDGYTF.

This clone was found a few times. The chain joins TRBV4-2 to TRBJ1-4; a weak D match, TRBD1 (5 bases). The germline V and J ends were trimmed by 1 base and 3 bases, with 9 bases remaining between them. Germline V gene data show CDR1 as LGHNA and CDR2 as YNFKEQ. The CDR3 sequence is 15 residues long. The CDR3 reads CASSQGPRANEKLFF. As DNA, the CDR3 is TGTGCCAGCAGCCAAGGGCCCAGGGCTAATGAAAAACTGTTTTTT.

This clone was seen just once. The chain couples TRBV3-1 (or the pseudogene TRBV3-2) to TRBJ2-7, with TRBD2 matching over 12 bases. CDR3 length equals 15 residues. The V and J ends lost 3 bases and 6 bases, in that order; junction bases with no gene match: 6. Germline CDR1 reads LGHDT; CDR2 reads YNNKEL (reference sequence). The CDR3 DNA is TGTGCCAGCAGCCAGCTACTAGCGGGAGGTATCGAGCAGTACTTC. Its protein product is CASSQLLAGGIEQYF.

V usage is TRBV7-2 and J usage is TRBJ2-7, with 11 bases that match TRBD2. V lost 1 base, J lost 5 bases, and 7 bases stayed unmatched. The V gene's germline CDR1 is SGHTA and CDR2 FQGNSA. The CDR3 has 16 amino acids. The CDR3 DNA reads TGTGCCAGCAGCTTAGTTTTAGCGGGAGGGCCCGACGAGCAGTACTTC. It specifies CASSLVLAGGPDEQYF.

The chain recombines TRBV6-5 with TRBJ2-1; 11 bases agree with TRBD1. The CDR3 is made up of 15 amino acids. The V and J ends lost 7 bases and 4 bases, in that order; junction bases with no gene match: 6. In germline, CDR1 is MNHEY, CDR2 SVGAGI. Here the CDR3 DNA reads TGTGCCAGCAATGTTGGACAGGGGGCTTACAATGAGCAGTTCTTC. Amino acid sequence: CASNVGQGAYNEQFF.

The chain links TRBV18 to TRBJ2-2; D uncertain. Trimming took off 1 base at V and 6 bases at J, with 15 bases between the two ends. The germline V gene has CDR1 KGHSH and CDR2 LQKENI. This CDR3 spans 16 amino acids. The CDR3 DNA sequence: TGTGCCAGCTCACCACTCGAGGTGTCGAAAGCCGGGGAGCTGTTTTTT. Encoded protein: CASSPLEVSKAGELFF.

The CDR3 protein is CASRPGTSDEQYF. The CDR3 coding sequence is TGCGCCAGCAGACCCGGGACTAGCGACGAGCAGTACTTC. V gene TRBV5-1 combines with J gene TRBJ2-7, with 10 bases identical to TRBD2. CDR3 length: 13 residues. J lost 5 bases, V lost 5 bases, and 4 bases had no gene match. Germline V gene data show CDR1 as SGHRS and CDR2 as YFSETQ.

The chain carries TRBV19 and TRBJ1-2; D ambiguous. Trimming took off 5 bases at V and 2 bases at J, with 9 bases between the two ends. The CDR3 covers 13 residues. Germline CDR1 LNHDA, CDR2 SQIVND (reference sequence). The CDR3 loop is CASSWAGNYGYTF. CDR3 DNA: TGTGCCAGTAGTTGGGCGGGAAACTATGGCTACACCTTC.

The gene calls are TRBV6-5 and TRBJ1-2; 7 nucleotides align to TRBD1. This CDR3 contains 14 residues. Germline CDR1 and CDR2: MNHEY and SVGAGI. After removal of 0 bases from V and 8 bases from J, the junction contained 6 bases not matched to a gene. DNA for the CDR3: TGTGCCAGCAGTTACTCAGTAGGGGGCGGGGGCTACACCTTC. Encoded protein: CASSYSVGGGGYTF.

CDR3 in DNA: TGTGCCATCAGTGGGGGGAGGCTTAACTATGGCTACACCTTC. It yields the protein CAISGGRLNYGYTF. The V call is TRBV10-3, the J call TRBJ1-2; D perhaps matches TRBD1 (5 bases). This CDR3 has 14 residues. Germline CDR1 and CDR2: ENHRY and SYGVKD. The ends were cut back, 4 bases at V and 1 base at J, with 10 bases in the middle.

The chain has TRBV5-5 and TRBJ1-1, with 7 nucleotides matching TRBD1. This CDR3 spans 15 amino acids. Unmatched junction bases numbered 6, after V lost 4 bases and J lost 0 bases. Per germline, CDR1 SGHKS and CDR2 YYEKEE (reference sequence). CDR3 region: CASSLDRFMNTEAFF. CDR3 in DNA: TGTGCCAGCAGCCTGGACAGGTTCATGAACACTGAAGCTTTCTTT.

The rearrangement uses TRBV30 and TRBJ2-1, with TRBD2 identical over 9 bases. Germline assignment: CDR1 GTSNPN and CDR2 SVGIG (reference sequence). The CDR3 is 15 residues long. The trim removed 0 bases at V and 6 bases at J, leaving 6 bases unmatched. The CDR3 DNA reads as TGTGCCTGGAGTGTTAGCGGGGGCCCCTTCAATGAGCAGTTCTTC. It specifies CAWSVSGGPFNEQFF. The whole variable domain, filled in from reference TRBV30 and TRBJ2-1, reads SQTIHQWPATLVQPVGSPLSLECTVEGTSNPNLYWYRQAAGRGLQLLFYSVGIGQISSEVPQNLSASRPQDRQFILSSKKLLLSDSGFYLCAWSVSGGPFNEQFFGPGTRLTVL.

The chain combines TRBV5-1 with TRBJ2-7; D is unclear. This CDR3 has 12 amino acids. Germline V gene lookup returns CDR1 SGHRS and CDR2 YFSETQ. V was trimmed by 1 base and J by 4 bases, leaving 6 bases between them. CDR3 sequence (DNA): TGCGCCAGCAGCTTGAACCAGTACGAGCAGTACTTC. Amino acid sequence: CASSLNQYEQYF.

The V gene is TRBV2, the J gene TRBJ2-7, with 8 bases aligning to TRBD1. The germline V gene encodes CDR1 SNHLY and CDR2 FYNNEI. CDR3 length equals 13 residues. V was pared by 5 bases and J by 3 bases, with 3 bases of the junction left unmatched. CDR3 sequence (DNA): TGTGCCAGCAGTCTGGGGACAGGCTACGAGCAGTACTTC. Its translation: CASSLGTGYEQYF.

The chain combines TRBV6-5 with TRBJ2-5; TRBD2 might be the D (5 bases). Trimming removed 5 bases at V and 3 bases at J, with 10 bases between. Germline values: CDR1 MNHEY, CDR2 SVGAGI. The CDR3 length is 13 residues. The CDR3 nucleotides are TGTGCCAGCAGTCCCCGGACTGAAGAGACCCAGTACTTC. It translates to CASSPRTEETQYF.

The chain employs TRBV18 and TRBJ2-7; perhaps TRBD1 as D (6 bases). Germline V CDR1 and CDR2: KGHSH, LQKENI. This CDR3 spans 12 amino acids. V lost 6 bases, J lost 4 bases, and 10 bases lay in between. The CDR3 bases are TGTGCCAGCTCCCGCACAGGGTACGAGCAGTACTTC. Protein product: CASSRTGYEQYF.

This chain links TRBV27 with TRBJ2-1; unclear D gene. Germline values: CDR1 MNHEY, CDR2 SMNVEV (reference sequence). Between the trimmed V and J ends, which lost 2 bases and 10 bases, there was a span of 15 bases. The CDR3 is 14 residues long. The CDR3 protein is CASSLGSAVGEQFF. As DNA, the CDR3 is TGTGCCAGCAGTTTAGGCTCCGCCGTCGGGGAGCAGTTCTTC.

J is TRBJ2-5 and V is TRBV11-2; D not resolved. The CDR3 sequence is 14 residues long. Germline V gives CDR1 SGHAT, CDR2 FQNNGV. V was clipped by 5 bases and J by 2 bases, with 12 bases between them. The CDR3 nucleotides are TGTGCCAGCAGCGGGCCAACTGGACAAGAGACCCAGTACTTC. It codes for CASSGPTGQETQYF.